Below are 18 T cell receptor beta chains sequenced from a single sample in a study of T cells after yellow fever vaccination. One entry per CDR3 protein results from TCRdb running MiXCR on the 5' RACE reads. The table lists roughly 160,000 distinct CDR3 sequences, around 9.7% of them singletons, with around 35% in the top ten. The sequences come from CD8+ T cells sorted from PBMCs, collected 45 days after the yellow fever booster vaccination. The receptor source for this set is a man younger than 30 who received the YFV17D yellow fever vaccine.

This clonotype was seen more than once but under ten times. This chain joins TRBV6-1 and TRBJ2-1; 7 nucleotides align to TRBD2. Germline lookup yields CDR1 MNHNS and CDR2 SASEGT. After removal of 6 bases from V and 7 bases from J, the junction contained 12 bases not matched to a gene. The CDR3 extends over 15 amino acids. CDR3 in DNA: TGTGCCAGCAGGGCCGGACCCGGCGGGGGAAATGAGCAGTTCTTC. The encoded protein is CASRAGPGGGNEQFF.

This clonotype was observed at least ten times. The chain couples TRBV29-1 to TRBJ2-1; 7 nucleotides line up with TRBD2. There are 15 residues in the CDR3. Germline CDR1 reads SQVTM; CDR2 reads ANQGSEA. J gave up 7 bases and V 4 bases, and 13 bases lay outside the gene matches. The CDR3 DNA reads TGCAGCGTTGTAAATCGGGCGGGGGTCTTAAATGAGCAGTTCTTC. It translates to CSVVNRAGVLNEQFF.

This clonotype was seen more than once but under ten times. The chain employs TRBV7-6 and TRBJ2-6; D unresolved. The V gene's germline CDR1 is SGHVS and CDR2 FNYEAQ. This CDR3 spans 15 amino acids. Trimming cost V 2 bases and J 0 bases, with 5 bases left between them. This CDR3 is CASSLSSSGANVLTF. CDR3 in DNA: TGTGCCAGCAGCTTAAGTAGCTCTGGGGCCAACGTCCTGACTTTC.

CDR3 DNA sequence: TGCGCCAGCAGCCTGGGAGGAGGGCACCTATCCTACGAGCAGTACTTC. Its protein is CASSLGGGHLSYEQYF. This rearrangement joins TRBV4-1 to TRBJ2-7; D might be TRBD2 (6 bases). With 4 bases removed from V and 1 base from J, the gap between germline ends came to 17 bases. The CDR3 has 16 amino acids. The V gene's germline CDR1 is MGHRA and CDR2 YSYEKL.

This clonotype was counted between two and nine times. The gene calls are TRBV7-6 and TRBJ2-5; D is possibly TRBD1 or TRBD2 (6 bases each). The CDR3 has 17 residues. With 4 bases removed from V and 4 bases from J, the gap between germline ends came to 22 bases. The germline gives CDR1 SGHVS, CDR2 FNYEAQ. CDR3 bases: TGTGCCAGCAGCTCCCCAAGAGGTGGGGGGCGCAGAGAGACCCAGTACTTC. It codes for CASSSPRGGGRRETQYF. Together with reference TRBV7-6 and TRBJ2-5, the CDR3 gives the full variable domain: GAGVSQSPRYKVTKRGQDVALRCDPISGHVSLYWYRQALGQGPEFLTYFNYEAQQDKSGLPNDRFSAERPEGSISTLTIQRTEQRDSAMYRCASSSPRGGGRRETQYFGPGTRLLVL.

The chain couples TRBV7-6 to TRBJ2-3; 7 nucleotides line up with TRBD1. CDR3 length: 14 residues. The V and J ends lost 5 bases and 1 base, in that order; junction bases with no gene match: 3. The germline gives CDR1 SGHVS, CDR2 FNYEAQ. CDR3 amino acids: CASSRTGGTDTQYF. The CDR3 DNA sequence: TGTGCCAGCAGCCGTACAGGGGGCACAGATACGCAGTATTTT.

The V call is TRBV19, the J call TRBJ1-1; no clear D. The germline CDR1 and CDR2 sequences are LNHDA and SQIVND (reference sequence). The CDR3 is 13 amino acids. Between the trimmed V and J ends, which lost 6 bases and 10 bases, there was a span of 18 bases. In DNA form, the CDR3 reads TGTGCCAGTAGCCCGGGTGTGGTCTTTAGAGCTTTCTTT. Translated, it gives CASSPGVVFRAFF.

The chain links TRBV4-1 to TRBJ2-3; the D gene is possibly TRBD2 (7 bases). The V gene lost 4 bases and the J gene lost 6 bases, with 17 bases spanning the gap. In germline, CDR1 is MGHRA, CDR2 YSYEKL. The CDR3 is 15 residues long. As DNA, the CDR3 is TGCGCCAGCAGCCCCACCGATGCGGGGGCGGATACGCAGTATTTT. Translating gives CASSPTDAGADTQYF.

The chain carries TRBV5-1 and TRBJ2-5; TRBD1 matches 8 bases. V shed 1 base and J 1 base; nucleotides not matched to a gene: 9. Germline loops: CDR1 SGHRS, CDR2 YFSETQ. The CDR3 loop spans 17 amino acids. CDR3 coding DNA: TGCGCCAGCAGCTTGTTGCAGGGGGCGGAAACCCAAGAGACCCAGTACTTC. Translated, it gives CASSLLQGAETQETQYF.

This chain uses TRBV5-4 with TRBJ1-6; 7 bases match TRBD1. CDR3 length equals 15 residues. Germline CDR1 SGHNT, CDR2 YYREEE (reference sequence). J gave up 10 bases and V 4 bases, and 11 bases lay outside the gene matches. The CDR3 protein is CASSPTTGSGSPLHF. The CDR3 region has the DNA TGTGCCAGCAGCCCTACGACAGGGAGTGGATCACCCCTCCACTTT.

The chain couples TRBV4-3 to TRBJ2-1, with 7 bases that match TRBD1. The length of the CDR3 is 19 residues. V dropped 1 base and J dropped 4; count of bases not matched to a gene: 16. In germline, CDR1 is LGHNA, CDR2 YSLEER. This CDR3 reads CASSQGELSRDRNYNEQFF. The CDR3 coding sequence is TGCGCCAGCAGCCAAGGCGAATTATCTCGGGACAGAAATTACAATGAGCAGTTCTTC.

The genes are TRBV6-5 and TRBJ2-2; TRBD1 is a possible D gene (7 bases). Germline assignment: CDR1 MNHEY and CDR2 SVGAGI. The CDR3 spans 15 residues. Trimming took off 2 bases at V and 5 bases at J, with 12 bases between the two ends. The CDR3 DNA sequence: TGTGCCAGCAGTTACAGGAGGGGGCTAACCGGGGAGCTGTTTTTT. This gives the protein CASSYRRGLTGELFF.

J is TRBJ1-1 and V is TRBV27; D is ambiguous. Germline V gives CDR1 MNHEY, CDR2 SMNVEV (reference sequence). The CDR3 runs 13 residues. Trimming stripped 5 bases from V and 7 bases from J, with 14 bases between. The CDR3 protein is CASSPGGPGEAFF. CDR3 bases: TGTGCCAGCAGTCCCGGCGGGCCTGGTGAAGCTTTCTTT.

This chain links TRBV4-1 with TRBJ2-3, with D possibly TRBD1 on 6 matching bases. Trimming stripped 4 bases from V and 0 bases from J, with 14 bases between. The CDR3 sequence is 16 residues long. Germline CDR1 and CDR2: MGHRA and YSYEKL. The CDR3 protein is CASSPQGRASTDTQYF. The CDR3 DNA is TGCGCCAGCAGCCCTCAGGGGCGGGCGAGCACAGATACGCAGTATTTT.

The chain uses TRBV13 and TRBJ1-2; D gene unclear. CDR1 PRHDT and CDR2 FYEKMQ come from the germline V gene (reference sequence). Trimming shortened V by 0 bases and J by 4 bases, and 9 bases separated the two germline ends. This CDR3 is 14 amino acids long. The chain's CDR3 is CASSLGLDFYGYTF. CDR3 nucleotides: TGTGCCAGCAGCTTAGGGTTAGACTTCTATGGCTACACCTTC. The full variable domain, rest sourced from reference TRBV13 and TRBJ1-2, is AAGVIQSPRHLIKEKRETATLKCYPIPRHDTVYWYQQGPGQDPQFLISFYEKMQSDKGSIPDRFSAQQFSDYHSELNMSSLELGDSALYFCASSLGLDFYGYTFGSGTRLTVV.

The table lists this clonotype with many counts. The genes are TRBV4-3 and TRBJ2-5, with a possible D match to TRBD2 (6 bases). The germline V gene encodes CDR1 LGHNA and CDR2 YSLEER. The CDR3 consists of 18 residues. V was cut by 3 bases and J by 3 bases, with 23 bases left in between. DNA for the CDR3: TGCGCCAGCAGCCATCAACTCAGCGGGCGCGGAAACAAAGAGACCCAGTACTTC. As protein: CASSHQLSGRGNKETQYF.

This clonotype was counted many times. The chain recombines TRBV25-1 with TRBJ2-6, with D unresolved. V shed 7 bases and J shed 3 bases, with 10 bases lying between them. The germline gives CDR1 MGHDK, CDR2 SYGVNS. There are 14 residues in the CDR3. CDR3 sequence: CASKPPFGANVLTF. CDR3 DNA sequence: TGTGCCAGCAAGCCTCCGTTTGGGGCCAACGTCCTGACTTTC.

This clonotype was observed a few times. The chain couples TRBV4-1 to TRBJ1-2; tentative D call: TRBD1 (5 bases). CDR1 and CDR2 (germline): MGHRA, YSYEKL. This CDR3 region has 15 residues. The germline V and J ends were trimmed by 4 bases and 8 bases, with 20 bases remaining between them. CDR3 DNA sequence: TGCGCCAGCAGCCGAGAGGATACGGGGCCAAGAGGCTACACCTTC. It codes for CASSREDTGPRGYTF.